This TCR beta chain was captured by sequencing in a study of a mutant IDH1 vaccine in newly diagnosed glioma. Note on this clone: Its antigen remains unknown.

Some clones are missing from TCRdb's copy, which holds only in-frame ones; the method was immunoSEQ multiplex PCR. Of under 150,000 clones in the sample, almost 90% were seen once. Time point defined: week 11, during vaccination. Every vaccination contained 300 ug of the mutant IDH1 20-mer peptide and was paired with topical imiquimod. V gave up 7 bases and J gave up 1 base, with 8 bases separating them. There are 13 residues in the CDR3. CDR1 and CDR2 from the germline V gene are LNHDA and SQIVND (reference sequence). This clonotype was obtained from a woman aged 45-65 years with glioma. This rearrangement joins TRBV19 to TRBJ1-3; D is ambiguous. The source material was PBMCs, sampled from a glioma patient whose treatment included an IDH1 peptide vaccine. The CDR3: CASNVKSGNTIYF. In DNA, the CDR3 is TGTGCCAGTAATGTGAAGTCTGGAAACACCATATATTTT.